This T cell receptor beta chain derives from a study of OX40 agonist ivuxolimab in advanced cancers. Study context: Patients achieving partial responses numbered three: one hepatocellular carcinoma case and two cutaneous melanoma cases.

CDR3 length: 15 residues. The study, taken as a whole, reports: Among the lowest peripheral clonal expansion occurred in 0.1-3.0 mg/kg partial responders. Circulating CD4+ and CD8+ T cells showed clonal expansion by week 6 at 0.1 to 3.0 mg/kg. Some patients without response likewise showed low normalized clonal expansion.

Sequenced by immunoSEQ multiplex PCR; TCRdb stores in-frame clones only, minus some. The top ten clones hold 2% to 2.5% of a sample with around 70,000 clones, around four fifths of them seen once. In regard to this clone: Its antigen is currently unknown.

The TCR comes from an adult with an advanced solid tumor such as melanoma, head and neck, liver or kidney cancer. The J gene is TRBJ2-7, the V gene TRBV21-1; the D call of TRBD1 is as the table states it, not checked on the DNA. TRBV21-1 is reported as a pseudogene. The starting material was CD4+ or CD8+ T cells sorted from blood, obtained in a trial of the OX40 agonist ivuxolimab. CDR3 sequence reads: CASSNGDTISYEQYF. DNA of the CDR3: TGTGCCAGCAGCAACGGGGACACCATCTCCTACGAGCAGTACTTC.